This T cell receptor beta chain was documented in a study of cytomegalovirus exposure and HLA in healthy donors. Notes on the study in general: For most TCR beta V segments, an earlier analysis put the productive rate at about 87% or about 30% of the time. Accurate predictions that matched the HLA-A and HLA-B alleles of most subjects were reportedly made from TCR beta sequences.

With 60 Vbeta and 13 Jbeta primers, the PCR was carried out. TCRdb's table, derived via immunoSEQ multiplex PCR, lists solely in-frame clones and lacks some. This sample has 100,000 to 150,000 clones, with over 70% found just once. The CDR3 spans 12 residues. Germline V gives CDR1 SGHRS, CDR2 YFSETQ. V was clipped by 6 bases and J by 5 bases, with 8 bases between them. To note about this clone: Its antigen is as yet unknown.

The V call is TRBV5-1, the J call TRBJ2-2; perhaps TRBD2 as D (6 bases). The sequence was obtained from a young man in good health and CMV-seropositive. Sample: PBMCs. In nucleotides, the CDR3 is TGCGCCAGCAAACGGGGGACCGGGGAGCTGTTTTTT. It specifies CASKRGTGELFF. Full variable domain (outside the CDR3, taken from reference TRBV5-1 and TRBJ2-2): KAGVTQTPRYLIKTRGQQVTLSCSPISGHRSVSWYQQTPGQGLQFLFEYFSETQRNKGNFPGRFSGRQFSNSRSEMNVSTLELGDSALYLCASKRGTGELFFGEGSRLTVL.